The 7 T cell receptor beta chains below all came from one sample that was sequenced in a study of T-cell reconstitution after alpha-beta-depleted transplantation in children. It was with unique molecular identifiers that the TCRbeta library was prepared. TCRdb independently ran MiXCR on the PCR reads; one entry per CDR3 protein. The sample has about 900,000 distinct CDR3 sequences, about 26% seen once. The source was PBMCs, mostly from graft donor cells, collected 360 days after TCRalphabeta/CD19-depleted stem cell transplant. The receptors were gathered from a boy in the first two years of life who had a stem cell transplant for SCID, so the T cells may come from the graft donor.

J is TRBJ2-2 and V is TRBV7-3, with D perhaps given as TRBD1 or TRBD2 (5 bases each). The CDR3 is 14 amino acids. V was shortened by 5 bases and J by 7 bases, with 14 bases between the two germline ends. Germline CDR1 and CDR2: SGHTA and FQGTGA. CDR3 DNA sequence: TGTGCCAGCAGCCCGCTGGGGGAGAACGGGGAGCTGTTTTTT. The encoded protein is CASSPLGENGELFF.

The chain recombines TRBV4-2 with TRBJ1-1; no clear D. The CDR3 runs to 16 residues. Trimming stripped 2 bases from V and 1 base from J, with 14 bases between. Germline-derived CDR1 and CDR2 are LGHNA and YNFKEQ. The CDR3 loop reads CASSQPRIDGNTEAFF. The DNA of the CDR3 is TGTGCCAGCAGCCAACCACGGATAGACGGGAACACTGAAGCTTTCTTT.

The J gene is TRBJ1-5, the V gene TRBV5-1; D is possibly TRBD1 (5 bases). Germline-derived CDR1 and CDR2 are SGHRS and YFSETQ. V lost 0 bases to trimming and J lost 7 bases, with 14 bases between them. The CDR3 is 15 amino acids. CDR3 DNA sequence: TGCGCCAGCAGCTTGGACGCGAGAAAGGGGCAGCCCCAGCATTTT. Its protein is CASSLDARKGQPQHF.

The J gene is TRBJ1-3, the V gene TRBV20-1; no definite D call. V dropped 0 bases and J dropped 5 bases, with 5 bases sitting between them. The CDR3 runs to 12 residues. Germline CDR1 is DFQATT and CDR2 is SNEGSKA (reference sequence). DNA of the CDR3: TGCAGTGCTAGAGAGGACCGAAACACCATATATTTT. This translates into CSAREDRNTIYF.

The chain is built from TRBV20-1 and TRBJ2-1, with 9 bases matching TRBD1. CDR3 length: 13 amino acids. Losses at the gene ends were 8 bases for V and 6 bases for J; bases not matched to a gene: 8. Germline V CDR1 and CDR2: DFQATT, SNEGSKA (reference sequence). The CDR3 region has the DNA TGCAGTACCGGGACAGGGTACTCCAATGAGCAGTTCTTC. Translating it yields CSTGTGYSNEQFF.

This clonotype came up once. The chain employs TRBV6-2 or TRBV6-3 and TRBJ2-3; 8 bases agree with TRBD1. The length of the CDR3 is 18 residues. Per germline, CDR1 MNHEY and CDR2 SVGEGT. Trimming cost V 7 bases and J 6 bases; bases outside gene matches: 21. The CDR3 DNA reads TGTGCCAGCACCCCTGGACAGGGTAGAATGGAGTTTGGGGATACGCAGTATTTT. It translates to CASTPGQGRMEFGDTQYF.

This clonotype was recorded a few times. The chain combines TRBV6-5 with TRBJ2-7; 14 bases are shared with TRBD2. CDR1 and CDR2 from the germline V gene are MNHEY and SVGAGI. The CDR3 runs 16 residues. Trimming took 2 bases from V and 3 from J; bases not matched to a gene: 3. CDR3 nucleotide sequence: TGTGCCAGCAGTTACCGGACTAGCGGGGGGATCTACGAGCAGTACTTC. Its protein is CASSYRTSGGIYEQYF.